This T cell receptor beta chain was observed in a study of tumor-infiltrating lymphocytes in primary liver carcinoma. The roughly 18-32 mg bulk tissue piece was not sorted before simultaneous RNA and DNA extraction. With a constant-region primer, TCR beta cDNA was made from 450 to 500 ng of total RNA. TCR beta libraries came from three nested multiplex PCR rounds using slightly modified ARM-PCR. Forward primers for TRBV1-TRBV30 and a C-beta reverse primer served the first two PCR rounds, at roughly 10 cycles each. A single record per CDR3 protein comes from TCRdb applying MiXCR to the multiplex PCR reads. Here the sample spans approximately 110,000 distinct CDR3 sequences, 64% being singletons. Whole-study results and caveats: Blood's top-250-clone fraction was significantly lower than that of tumors (p = 0.039).

Comments on this clonotype: Its antigen is currently unknown. One junction end disagrees with the germline gene, perhaps due to a read error.

Germline-derived CDR1 and CDR2 are LGHNT and FRNRAP. The CDR3 contains 16 residues. The rearrangement uses TRBV12-5 and TRBJ2-3; perhaps TRBD1 as D (6 bases). The clonotype originates from a woman in her sixties with primary liver carcinoma and hepatitis B virus infection. The material sequenced was liver tumor tissue from sampling region 3. Subset indicated: tumor region T3, left-lateral pole. This CDR3 reads CANGLGARTRTDTQYF. CDR3 bases: TGCGCTAATGGTTTGGGGGCCCGAACTAGGACAGATACGCAGTATTTT.